This T cell receptor (beta chain) emerged from a study of T cells in Graves' hyperthyroidism and ophthalmopathy. Whole-study results and caveats: Blood also showed most of the thyroid clonotypes that were expanded above 0.001.

At least ten counts were recorded for this clonotype. Its cognate antigen is unknown. The CDR3 loop spans 13 amino acids. CDR1 and CDR2 (germline): SQVTM, ANQGSEA. The germline V and J ends were trimmed by 5 bases and 3 bases, with 13 bases remaining between them. RNA transcripts were the template for amplifying TCR beta CDR3 regions. TCR CDR3 underwent first-round RT-PCR with the HTBI primer set. TCRdb reprocessed the multiplex PCR reads via MiXCR and lists one record per CDR3 protein. This table holds more than 500,000 distinct CDR3 sequences, 46% found once. Uncontrolled infections, other autoimmune diseases, pregnancy or lactation led to exclusion of patients.

This sequence originates from an adult woman with Graves' disease, either hyperthyroidism or ophthalmopathy (not recorded which). V and J are TRBV29-1 and TRBJ1-1; the D is unclear. The sequenced sample was peripheral blood or thyroid tissue (not recorded which). The CDR3 bases are TGCAGCGTTTCGTCCCCTGGGGACACTGAAGCTTTCTTT. Protein sequence: CSVSSPGDTEAFF.